This entry concerns a single TCR beta chain. Its antigen is still unknown. CDR1 and CDR2 (germline): LNHNV, YYDKDF (reference sequence). V was shortened by 0 bases and J by 4 bases, with 9 bases between the two germline ends. The CDR3 consists of 14 residues. This specimen belongs to a study of shared clonotypes between healthy human individuals. About the research overall: Three plates were used per donor for CD4 naive, three for CD4 memory, two for CD8 naive and one for CD8 memory. Study results and limitations: Clonotype sharing across a few donors was observed for about 4.8% of naive CD4 clonotypes.

Assay execution proceeded at the deep level. Each PCR replicate from the sorted subsets contained about 180 ng DNA, which is tens of thousands of T cell genomes. Sequenced by immunoSEQ multiplex PCR; TCRdb stores in-frame clones only, minus some. The top ten hold roughly 0.62% of the sample, which has around 1.1 million clones, about 84% seen once. The chain carries TRBV15 and TRBJ1-1; D unclear. Sample: memory CD4+ T cells from PBMCs. Subset: CD45RA-negative fraction. This TCR derives from a young man in good health. Some clones in this sample may be carry-over from other donors' samples. The CDR3 reads CATSRDAAGTEAFF. DNA of the CDR3: TGTGCCACCAGCAGAGATGCTGCCGGCACTGAAGCTTTCTTT. Combining the CDR3 with reference TRBV15 and TRBJ1-1 gives the whole variable domain DAMVIQNPRYQVTQFGKPVTLSCSQTLNHNVMYWYQQKSSQAPKLLFHYYDKDFNNEADTPDNFQSRRPNTSFCFLDIRSPGLGDTAMYLCATSRDAAGTEAFFGQGTRLTVV.